These 21 T cell receptor beta chains originate from one sample sequenced in a study of blood T cell repertoires in COVID-19. Measured with immunoSEQ multiplex PCR; TCRdb has only the in-frame clones, and not every one. The sample carries around 25,000 clones, approximately 80% recorded once. Sequencing used peripheral blood. The source is a man aged 70 or older with acute or convalescent COVID-19.

This clone showed up just once. The chain is built from TRBV7-3 and TRBJ2-6; a weak D match, TRBD2 (6 bases). Trimming removed 5 bases at V and 0 bases at J, with 11 bases between. CDR3 length: 16 residues. Germline CDR1 and CDR2: SGHTA and FQGTGA. The CDR3 is CASSAGGFSGANVLTF. For the CDR3, the DNA is TGTGCCAGCAGCGCTGGGGGGTTCTCTGGGGCCAACGTCCTGACTTTC.

This clone has only one observation. The chain joins TRBV5-5 to TRBJ2-1, with 9 nucleotides matching TRBD2. Per the germline V gene, CDR1 is SGHKS and CDR2 is YYEKEE (reference sequence). V gave up 4 bases and J gave up 0 bases; unmatched junction bases: 5. The CDR3 runs to 16 residues. The CDR3 DNA sequence: TGTGCCAGCAGCGGCAGACTAGCGGACTCCTACAATGAGCAGTTCTTC. Translation: CASSGRLADSYNEQFF.

This rearrangement joins TRBV19 to TRBJ2-3, with 8 bases lining up with TRBD1. There are 12 residues in the CDR3. Trimming took 10 bases from V and 5 from J; bases not matched to a gene: 5. The V gene's germline CDR1 is LNHDA and CDR2 SQIVND (reference sequence). This CDR3 is CATGTGGDTQYF. CDR3 sequence (DNA): TGTGCCACGGGGACAGGCGGAGATACGCAGTATTTT. The entire variable domain, with the rest obtained from reference TRBV19 and TRBJ2-3, is as follows: DGGITQSPKYLFRKEGQNVTLSCEQNLNHDAMYWYRQDPGQGLRLIYYSQIVNDFQKGDIAEGYSVSREKKESFPLTVTSAQKNPTAFYLCATGTGGDTQYFGPGTRLTVL.

This sequence joins TRBV7-2 and TRBJ1-3; no firm D call. The germline gives CDR1 SGHTA, CDR2 FQGNSA. The CDR3 sequence is 17 residues long. V lost 1 base, J lost 0 bases, and 13 bases lay in between. The CDR3 nucleotides read TGTGCCAGCAGCTTAGAACGCCTCCGGAGCTCTGGAAACACCATATATTTT. Residues: CASSLERLRSSGNTIYF.

This clone was seen once. This chain joins TRBV5-4 and TRBJ2-3; 14 positions agree with TRBD2. The junction had 5 bases not matched to a gene; V was cut back by 4 bases and J by 4 bases. The CDR3 totals 16 residues. Per the germline V gene, CDR1 is SGHNT and CDR2 is YYREEE (reference sequence). CDR3 region: CASSTGTSGSPDTQYF. CDR3 bases: TGTGCCAGCAGCACCGGGACTAGCGGGAGTCCAGATACGCAGTATTTT.

This rearrangement joins TRBV6-5 to TRBJ1-1; D might be TRBD1 (5 bases). V was trimmed by 5 bases and J by 0 bases, leaving 13 bases between them. Germline V lookup: CDR1 MNHEY, CDR2 SVGAGI. The CDR3 runs to 15 residues. CDR3 residues: CASSRSWGVNTEAFF. CDR3 sequence (DNA): TGTGCCAGCAGTCGGTCCTGGGGGGTGAACACTGAAGCTTTCTTT.

The V call is TRBV5-4, the J call TRBJ1-4; D call uncertain. The germline V gene encodes CDR1 SGHNT and CDR2 YYREEE (reference sequence). This CDR3 comprises 17 residues. V gave up 1 base and J gave up 2 bases, with 15 bases separating them. The CDR3 DNA reads TGTGCCAGCAGCTTGTTCAAGGGTGGGAGCACTAATGAAAAACTGTTTTTT. Translation gives CASSLFKGGSTNEKLFF.

The gene calls are TRBV6-2 or TRBV6-3 and TRBJ2-1; 11 nucleotides match TRBD2. Germline V CDR1 and CDR2: MNHEY, SVGEGT. J was trimmed by 6 bases and V by 2 bases; bases with no gene match: 9. This CDR3 spans 17 amino acids. CDR3 DNA: TGTGCCAGCAGTTACCGCTTTAGCGGGAGGGCCCCCAATGAGCAGTTCTTC. This gives the protein CASSYRFSGRAPNEQFF.

The V call is TRBV27, the J call TRBJ2-7; 7 positions agree with TRBD1. J gave up 0 bases and V 7 bases, and 9 bases lay outside the gene matches. Germline assignment: CDR1 MNHEY and CDR2 SMNVEV (reference sequence). The CDR3 has 15 residues. CDR3 sequence reads: CASMAKGDSSYEQYF. The CDR3 nucleotides read TGTGCCAGCATGGCTAAGGGGGACAGCTCCTACGAGCAGTACTTC.

The chain uses TRBV4-3 and TRBJ2-7, with a weak D call TRBD1 (5 bases). The V end was cut by 0 bases, the J end by 3 bases, with 12 bases between. This CDR3 has 15 residues. Germline V gene sequence: CDR1 LGHNA, CDR2 YSLEER. The CDR3 protein is CASSQEAGLRYEQYF. The CDR3, as DNA: TGCGCCAGCAGCCAAGAGGCAGGGCTACGCTACGAGCAGTACTTC.

V usage is TRBV7-9 and J usage is TRBJ2-5, with 8 bases that match TRBD2. Germline values: CDR1 SEHNR, CDR2 FQNEAQ (reference sequence). CDR3 length equals 13 residues. The V and J ends lost 3 bases and 5 bases, in that order; junction bases with no gene match: 2. Written as DNA, the CDR3 is TGTGCCAGCAGCTTTGGCGGGGGGGAGACCCAGTACTTC. This encodes CASSFGGGETQYF.

This clone was detected only a few times. The chain has TRBV11-2 and TRBJ2-7, with unresolved D. Germline loops: CDR1 SGHAT, CDR2 FQNNGV. The CDR3 is made up of 12 amino acids. Trimming stripped 3 bases from V and 3 bases from J, with 6 bases between. CDR3 coding DNA: TGTGCCAGCAGCTTGGGCAGCTACGAGCAGTACTTC. Translating it yields CASSLGSYEQYF.

The chain couples TRBV5-4 to TRBJ2-7, with 10 positions matching TRBD1. V trimming: 4 bases; J trimming: 4 bases; junction bases outside the gene matches: 8. Germline V gene lookup returns CDR1 SGHNT and CDR2 YYREEE (reference sequence). The CDR3 is 15 amino acids. In DNA, the CDR3 is TGTGCCAGCAGCCCTAGACAGGGGGCTGTTTACGAGCAGTACTTC. This translates into CASSPRQGAVYEQYF.

For the CDR3, the DNA is TGTGCCAGCAGTTTAATACAGGGGGCGACTGGGGCCAACGTCCTGACTTTC. Translating gives CASSLIQGATGANVLTF. This chain connects TRBV27 to TRBJ2-6; 9 bases match TRBD1. Germline V gene sequence: CDR1 MNHEY, CDR2 SMNVEV (reference sequence). The CDR3 totals 17 residues. V dropped 2 bases and J dropped 2; count of bases not matched to a gene: 4.

V usage is TRBV5-1 and J usage is TRBJ1-2, with TRBD1 matching over 11 bases. Germline CDR1 SGHRS, CDR2 YFSETQ. V lost 3 bases, J lost 4 bases, and 5 bases stayed unmatched. This CDR3 contains 15 residues. The CDR3 here is CASSWTGGAGYGYTF. The CDR3 nucleotides are TGCGCCAGCAGCTGGACAGGGGGCGCGGGCTATGGCTACACCTTC.

This chain joins TRBV14 and TRBJ2-5, with a weak D call TRBD2 (6 bases). Per the germline V gene, CDR1 is SGHDN and CDR2 is FVKESK. The CDR3 contains 14 residues. The V end lost 2 bases, the J end lost 5 bases, and 12 bases lay between the germline ends. Here the CDR3 reads CASSQNWGRETQYF. CDR3 bases: TGTGCCAGCAGCCAAAACTGGGGGAGGGAGACCCAGTACTTC.

The rearrangement uses TRBV6-4 and TRBJ1-6, with D perhaps matching TRBD1 (5 bases). Between the trimmed V and J ends, which lost 2 bases and 9 bases, there was a span of 11 bases. The CDR3 totals 14 residues. Germline CDR1 and CDR2: MRHNA and SNTAGT. CDR3 DNA sequence: TGTGCCAGCAGTGACGACAGCAGGAGTTCACCCCTCCACTTT. It encodes CASSDDSRSSPLHF.

This chain connects TRBV2 to TRBJ2-7; TRBD2 aligns across 10 bases. After removal of 5 bases from V and 12 bases from J, the junction contained 13 bases not matched to a gene. Germline lookup yields CDR1 SNHLY and CDR2 FYNNEI. This CDR3 has 14 residues. The CDR3 loop is CASSQTSGSPTGYF. Written as DNA, the CDR3 is TGTGCCAGCAGTCAGACTAGCGGGTCTCCTACAGGGTACTTC.

This sequence joins TRBV18 and TRBJ2-1; the D gene is possibly TRBD1 (6 bases). The CDR3 runs 14 residues. With 4 bases removed from V and 5 bases from J, the gap between germline ends came to 12 bases. Germline loops: CDR1 KGHSH, CDR2 LQKENI. This CDR3 reads CASSLSDSNNEQFF. CDR3 DNA: TGTGCCAGCTCACTGTCGGACAGCAACAATGAGCAGTTCTTC.

Only a few counts were recorded for this clone. The rearrangement links TRBV7-9 to TRBJ1-2; D is unresolved. The CDR3 contains 13 residues. The germline V gene encodes CDR1 SEHNR and CDR2 FQNEAQ (reference sequence). V was clipped by 1 base and J by 2 bases, with 5 bases between them. Written as DNA, the CDR3 is TGTGCCAGCAGCTTAGGGGAGAACTATGGCTACACCTTC. Encoded protein: CASSLGENYGYTF.

V and J are TRBV5-6 and TRBJ1-5; 10 bases map to TRBD1. Germline V gene sequence: CDR1 SGHDT, CDR2 YYEEEE. Losses at the gene ends were 4 bases for V and 3 bases for J; bases not matched to a gene: 7. The CDR3 length is 16 residues. CDR3 nucleotide sequence: TGTGCCAGCAGCCCCGGACAGGGGGACGTCAATCAGCCCCAGCATTTT. Amino acids: CASSPGQGDVNQPQHF. Filled out from reference TRBV5-6 and TRBJ1-5, the complete variable domain reads DAGVTQSPTHLIKTRGQQVTLRCSPKSGHDTVSWYQQALGQGPQFIFQYYEEEERQRGNFPDRFSGHQFPNYSSELNVNALLLGDSALYLCASSPGQGDVNQPQHFGDGTRLSIL.